This is a list of T cell receptor beta chains from one sample in a study of Ad26.COV2.S vaccination and SARS-CoV-2 variants. The table came from immunoSEQ multiplex PCR; TCRdb's copy has only in-frame clones and leaves some out. The sample lists about 440,000 clones; around nine tenths were seen once. Sequences were derived from peripheral blood, sampled in a trial of Ad26.COV2.S vaccine versus placebo. All receptors derive from a person aged 18 to 65 who received the Ad26.COV2.S COVID-19 vaccine or a placebo. Each CDR3 is given without its conserved first and last residue. The D gene is left open where the match is weak.

D,J,V,CDR3
-,TRBJ1-1,TRBV5-6,ASSLGGYSTEAF
-,TRBJ2-5,TRBV3-1/TRBV3-2,ASSRGHGETQY
TRBD1,TRBJ1-2,TRBV19,ASSMGGQGANYGYT
-,TRBJ1-6,TRBV7-9,ASSLGGDNSPLH
-,TRBJ2-7,TRBV27,ASSYNTEVSTGEQY
TRBD2,TRBJ2-6,TRBV5-5,ASSLSGTTGANVLT
-,TRBJ2-7,TRBV5-5,ASSILGTYYEQY
-,TRBJ1-2,TRBV2,ATQDRHNYGYT
-,TRBJ1-2,TRBV2,ASRSRNYGYT
TRBD1,TRBJ1-5,TRBV28,ASSFFKGADDQPQH
-,TRBJ2-2,TRBV5-1,ASSLVLGPGELF
TRBD1,TRBJ1-1,TRBV5-1,ASSLAQGQGTSEAF
TRBD2,TRBJ2-7,TRBV11-2,ASSLSQFASGRAEQY
-,TRBJ2-7,TRBV28,ASSDRTVAYEQY
-,TRBJ1-1,TRBV19,ASSTQQGTNTEAF
TRBD2,TRBJ2-1,TRBV5-1,ASSLTSGRQRNEQF
-,TRBJ2-1,TRBV18,ASSTLAPPLLYNEQF
-,TRBJ2-5,TRBV7-8,ASSRGGDPQETQY
-,TRBJ2-3,TRBV10-3,AITGDAKMSTQY
-,TRBJ1-2,TRBV2,ASSARNSNYGYT
-,TRBJ2-7,TRBV6-5,ASSYSIGQPFEQY
-,TRBJ1-5,TRBV19,ASSYAGPNQPQH
-,TRBJ2-5,TRBV28,ASSPGPTRTQY
TRBD2,TRBJ2-5,TRBV30,AWRMRGRGVGTQY
-,TRBJ1-2,TRBV5-6,ASSLAAHGYT
TRBD1,TRBJ1-5,TRBV15,ATSRDGTGGNQPQH
-,TRBJ2-5,TRBV5-1,ASSLAETQY
TRBD1,TRBJ1-1,TRBV3-1/TRBV3-2,ASSQDPGTAAF
TRBD2,TRBJ2-3,TRBV7-2,ASSLLRTSGRGDTQY
-,TRBJ2-7,TRBV11-2,ASSLVVGEQY
-,TRBJ2-1,TRBV11-2,ASSLAASYNEQF
TRBD2,TRBJ2-7,TRBV29-1,SGATGGRGPQY
TRBD1,TRBJ2-7,TRBV5-1,ASSLRSGGYEQY
-,TRBJ1-5,TRBV30,AWSVQANQPQH
-,TRBJ1-1,TRBV7-6,ASSRRLNTEAF
-,TRBJ2-5,TRBV2,ASSPGPGAWTGETQY
TRBD2,TRBJ2-7,TRBV18,ASSPRASGSVYEQY
-,TRBJ2-7,TRBV29-1,SVGITSNEQY
-,TRBJ1-1,TRBV12-3/TRBV12-4,ASTGGWNTEAF
TRBD2,TRBJ2-7,TRBV14,ASSHSGIGRTYEQY
-,TRBJ1-2,TRBV27,ASSLREGSVGYT
-,TRBJ2-5,TRBV5-1,ASSWSWGDQETQY
TRBD1,TRBJ2-3,TRBV11-2,ASSQRQGTDTQY
TRBD2,TRBJ2-1,TRBV19,ASGGGQTTSGSYNEQF
TRBD1,TRBJ2-1,TRBV6-2/TRBV6-3,ASSSTTGSYNEQF
TRBD1,TRBJ2-7,TRBV19,ASSTGQGFSEQY
TRBD1,TRBJ1-2,TRBV18,ASSPGTGNYGYT
TRBD1,TRBJ2-7,TRBV19,ASSWTGGIYEQY
-,TRBJ2-5,TRBV28,ASSLGALGTQY
TRBD1,TRBJ1-1,TRBV6-6,ASSRTGLSNTEAF
TRBD1,TRBJ1-1,TRBV2,ASRMDRGNTEAF
-,TRBJ2-7,TRBV5-1,ASSWVSDYEQY
-,TRBJ2-3,TRBV6-2/TRBV6-3,ASSRLGLIPDTQY
-,TRBJ2-3,TRBV5-3,ARSLGEALGRTDTQY